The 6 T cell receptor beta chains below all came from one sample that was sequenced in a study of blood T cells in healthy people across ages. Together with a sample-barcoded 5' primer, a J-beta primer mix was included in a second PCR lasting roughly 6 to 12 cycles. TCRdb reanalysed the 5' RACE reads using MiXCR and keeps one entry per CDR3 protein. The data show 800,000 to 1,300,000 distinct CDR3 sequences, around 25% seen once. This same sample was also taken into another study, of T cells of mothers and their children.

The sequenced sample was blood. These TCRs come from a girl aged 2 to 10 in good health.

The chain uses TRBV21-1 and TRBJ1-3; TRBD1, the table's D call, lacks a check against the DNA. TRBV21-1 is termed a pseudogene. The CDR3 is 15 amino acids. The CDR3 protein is CASSKEDRGPNTIYF. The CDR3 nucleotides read TGTGCCAGCAGCAAGGAAGACAGGGGGCCAAACACCATATATTTT.

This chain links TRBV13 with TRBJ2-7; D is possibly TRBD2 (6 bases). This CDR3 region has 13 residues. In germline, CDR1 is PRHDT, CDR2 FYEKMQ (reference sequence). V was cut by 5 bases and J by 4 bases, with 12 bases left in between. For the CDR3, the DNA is TGTGCCAGCAGCAACTCCGGGGGATACGAGCAGTACTTC. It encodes CASSNSGGYEQYF.

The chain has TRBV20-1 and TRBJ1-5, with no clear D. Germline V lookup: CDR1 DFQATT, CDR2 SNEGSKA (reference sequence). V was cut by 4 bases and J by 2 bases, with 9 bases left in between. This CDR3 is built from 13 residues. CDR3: CSATRLGNQPQHF. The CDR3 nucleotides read TGCAGTGCTACTCGCCTGGGCAATCAGCCCCAGCATTTT.

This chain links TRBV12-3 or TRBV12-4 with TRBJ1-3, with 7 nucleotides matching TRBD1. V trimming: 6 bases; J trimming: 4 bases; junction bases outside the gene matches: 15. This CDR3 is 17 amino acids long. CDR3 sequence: CASRPLRQGVTGNTIYF. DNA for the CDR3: TGTGCCAGCAGGCCCCTCCGCCAGGGGGTTACCGGAAACACCATATATTTT.

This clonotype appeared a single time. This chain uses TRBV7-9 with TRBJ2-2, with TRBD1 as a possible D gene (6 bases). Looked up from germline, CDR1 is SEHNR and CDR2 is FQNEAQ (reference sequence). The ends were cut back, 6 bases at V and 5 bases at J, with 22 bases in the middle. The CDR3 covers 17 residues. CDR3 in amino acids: CASRSHPTEQGTGELFF. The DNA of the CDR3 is TGTGCCAGCAGATCCCACCCCACGGAACAGGGAACCGGGGAGCTGTTTTTT. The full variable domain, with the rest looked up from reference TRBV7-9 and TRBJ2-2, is DTGVSQNPRHKITKRGQNVTFRCDPISEHNRLYWYRQTLGQGPEFLTYFQNEAQLEKSRLLSDRFSAERPKGSFSTLEIQRTEQGDSAMYLCASRSHPTEQGTGELFFGEGSRLTVL.

The CDR3 nucleotides read TGTGCCAGCAGCTTCGGGGCGGGGGCCCCCTACGAGCAGTACTTC. This encodes CASSFGAGAPYEQYF. The V gene is TRBV11-2, the J gene TRBJ2-7, with a tentative D call TRBD2 (7 bases). The CDR3 consists of 15 residues. Per the germline V gene, CDR1 is SGHAT and CDR2 is FQNNGV. Trimming shortened V by 3 bases and J by 2 bases, and 14 bases separated the two germline ends. The variable domain in full, completed from reference TRBV11-2 and TRBJ2-7, reads EAGVAQSPRYKIIEKRQSVAFWCNPISGHATLYWYQQILGQGPKLLIQFQNNGVVDDSQLPKDRFSAERLKGVDSTLKIQPAKLEDSAVYLCASSFGAGAPYEQYFGPGTRLTVT.